This T cell receptor beta chain originates from a study of CD8 T cells in ankylosing spondylitis. With regard to this clonotype: As yet, its antigen is unknown.

TCRdb reprocessed the 5' RACE reads via MiXCR and lists one record per CDR3 protein. The table has 250,000 or so distinct CDR3 sequences, 15% to 20% seen once. The germline V and J ends were trimmed by 3 bases and 8 bases, with 11 bases remaining between them. This CDR3 region has 13 residues. The germline CDR1 and CDR2 sequences are MGHRA and YSYEKL. Study findings and constraints: CD8+ cells made up the disease-linked clones, which were relatively rare in peripheral blood.

This sequence joins TRBV4-1 and TRBJ2-1; TRBD2 is a possible D gene (6 bases). The sequenced sample consisted of blood, either unsorted or a sorted T cell fraction (not recorded which). The receptor was derived from a male donor with ankylosing spondylitis or in good health (not recorded which). The CDR3 loop reads CASSHESGDEQFF. CDR3 in DNA: TGCGCCAGCAGCCACGAGTCGGGGGATGAGCAGTTCTTC.